Shown below are 10 T cell receptor beta chains from a single sample sequenced in a study of shared clonotypes between healthy human individuals. The protocol was immunoSEQ multiplex PCR, while the TCRdb copy is restricted to in-frame clones and leaves out a portion. The table shows over 400,000 clones, with 70% to 80% occurring only once. The sample consisted of PBMCs. These receptors originate from a woman aged 40-49 years in good health. Some clones in this sample may be carry-over from other donors' samples.

The chain has TRBV5-1 and TRBJ2-7; TRBD1 matches at 7 bases. V lost 1 base to trimming and J lost 5 bases; unmatched junction nucleotides: 3. CDR1 is SGHRS and CDR2 is YFSETQ in the germline V gene. This CDR3 has 13 amino acids. CDR3 DNA: TGCGCCAGCAGCTTGTTACAGGGGAACGAGCAGTACTTC. It is translated as CASSLLQGNEQYF.

This sequence joins TRBV27 and TRBJ1-2, with unresolved D. Trimming took off 2 bases at V and 4 bases at J, with 11 bases between the two ends. This CDR3 spans 14 amino acids. The germline V gene has CDR1 MNHEY and CDR2 SMNVEV (reference sequence). The CDR3 region is CASSLNGESYGYTF. The CDR3 DNA reads TGTGCCAGCAGTTTAAACGGGGAAAGCTATGGCTACACCTTC.

This clone has only one observation. The chain links TRBV7-3 to TRBJ2-7, with D hard to call. The CDR3 extends over 12 amino acids. Germline V gene data show CDR1 as SGHTA and CDR2 as FQGTGA. CDR3 in amino acids: CLLGWSSYEQYF. DNA of the CDR3: TGTCTCTTGGGATGGAGCTCCTACGAGCAGTACTTC.

This clone appeared a single time. The gene calls are TRBV6-5 and TRBJ2-3, with TRBD2 as a possible D gene (5 bases). CDR1 is MNHEY, CDR2 SVGAGI, per germline. Trimming cost V 2 bases and J 2 bases, with 8 bases left between them. This CDR3 is built from 14 residues. The CDR3 protein is CASSYLAPTDTQYF. In DNA form, the CDR3 reads TGTGCCAGCAGTTACCTAGCCCCCACAGATACGCAGTATTTT.

This clone was picked up a small number of times. This CDR3 reads CASSLGSEQFF. The CDR3 DNA reads TGTGCCAGCAGCTTAGGTAGTGAGCAGTTCTTC. The rearrangement links TRBV11-3 to TRBJ2-1; D not resolved. The CDR3 runs to 11 residues. Germline CDR1 and CDR2: SGHNT and YENEEA. Trimming cost V 1 base and J 9 bases, with 4 bases left between them.

Written as DNA, the CDR3 is TGTGCTAGTGGTTTGGACAGACCCTACGAGCAGTACTTC. Its translation: CASGLDRPYEQYF. The V and J genes are TRBV12-5 and TRBJ2-7; D is ambiguous. The ends were cut back, 1 base at V and 2 bases at J, with 6 bases in the middle. The CDR3 runs 13 residues. In germline, CDR1 is LGHNT, CDR2 FRNRAP. Complete variable domain (other parts from reference TRBV12-5 and TRBJ2-7): DARVTQTPRHKVTEMGQEVTMRCQPILGHNTVFWYRQTMMQGLELLAYFRNRAPLDDSGMPKDRFSAEMPDATLATLKIQPSEPRDSAVYFCASGLDRPYEQYFGPGTRLTVT.

CDR3 protein: CASSSRFGDANYGYTF. DNA for the CDR3: TGTGCCAGCAGCTCAAGGTTCGGGGACGCTAACTATGGCTACACCTTC. J is TRBJ1-2 and V is TRBV7-2, with D perhaps TRBD1 (5 bases). This CDR3 spans 16 amino acids. The germline V gene has CDR1 SGHTA and CDR2 FQGNSA. The V and J ends lost 4 bases and 0 bases respectively, with 15 bases between them.

The J gene is TRBJ1-1, the V gene TRBV9; no firm D call. This CDR3 contains 14 residues. The V and J ends lost 4 bases and 8 bases respectively, with 18 bases between them. Germline CDR1 reads SGDLS; CDR2 reads YYNGEE. The CDR3 DNA is TGTGCCAGCAGCCCAACCGGGTCAAATCCAGAAGCTTTCTTT. It encodes CASSPTGSNPEAFF.

The chain has TRBV19 and TRBJ2-5; 8 nucleotides line up with TRBD2. Germline V CDR1 and CDR2: LNHDA, SQIVND (reference sequence). This CDR3 spans 15 amino acids. Losses at the gene ends were 5 bases for V and 8 bases for J; bases not matched to a gene: 13. The chain's CDR3 is CASSATSGGRGTQYF. DNA of the CDR3: TGTGCCAGTAGTGCAACTAGCGGTGGTAGGGGTACCCAGTACTTC.

The V gene is TRBV29-1, the J gene TRBJ2-7; 8 positions agree with TRBD2. CDR1 is SQVTM and CDR2 is ANQGSEA in the germline V gene. This CDR3 has 9 amino acids. CDR3 sequence: CPTGTSLYF. The CDR3 DNA reads as TGCCCGACCGGGACTAGTCTGTACTTC.